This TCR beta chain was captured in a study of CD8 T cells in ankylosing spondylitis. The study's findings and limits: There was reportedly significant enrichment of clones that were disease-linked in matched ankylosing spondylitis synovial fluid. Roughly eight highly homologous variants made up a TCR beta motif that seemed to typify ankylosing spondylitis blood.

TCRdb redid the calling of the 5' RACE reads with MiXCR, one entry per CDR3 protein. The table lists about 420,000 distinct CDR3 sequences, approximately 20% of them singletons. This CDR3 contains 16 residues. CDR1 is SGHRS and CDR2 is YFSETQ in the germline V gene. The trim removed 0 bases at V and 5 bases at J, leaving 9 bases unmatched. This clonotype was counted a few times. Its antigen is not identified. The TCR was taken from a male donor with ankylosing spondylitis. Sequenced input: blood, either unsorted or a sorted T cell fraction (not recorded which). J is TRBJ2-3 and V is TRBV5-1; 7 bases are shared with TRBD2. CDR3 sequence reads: CASSLAGAGEIDTQYF. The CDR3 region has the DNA TGCGCCAGCAGCTTGGCCGGTGCGGGAGAGATAGATACGCAGTATTTT.